The present entry profiles one T cell receptor (beta chain) with its context. Its antigen target is currently unknown. No much larger clone exists at a distance of one base, and base qualities are not known. From cysteine to phenylalanine, the CDR3 is 17 amino acids long. Only CDR3 DNA remains: 51 bases, in frame from the first base. CDR1 and CDR2, per the germline V gene, are LGHNA and YNFKEQ. Trimming removed 1 base from V and 2 bases from J, leaving 16 bases between the germline ends. This entry is derived from a study of OX40 agonist ivuxolimab in advanced cancers. As for the study more broadly: Ivuxolimab was a fully human IgG2 agonistic monoclonal antibody targeting the costimulatory receptor OX40 (CD134). Intravenous ivuxolimab was administered to patients every 2 weeks at six dose levels: 0.01, 0.1, 0.3, 1.5, 3 and 10 mg/kg. Among the roughly 52 dose-escalation patients, roughly 20 had hepatocellular carcinoma, 15 or so melanoma, 9 renal cell carcinoma and 9 head and neck cancer. In the dose-escalation cohort, around four fifths of patients were male, and the mean age was approximately 60 years with a range of roughly 23 to 79. Prior anti-PD-1, anti-PD-L1 or anti-CTLA-4 therapy was permitted, and checkpoint inhibitors had been received by 40% to 50% of dose-escalation patients. Partial responses were achieved by three dose-escalation patients, of whom one had hepatocellular carcinoma and two had cutaneous melanoma. The point of sequencing TCRbeta in the periphery was to test whether ivuxolimab changed TCR sequence diversity and drove clonal T-cell expansion. The paper reports the monotherapy dose-escalation portion (N = 52 patients) of the phase I ivuxolimab trial.

Patients with autoimmune disease history or receiving systemic immunosuppression were excluded from the trial. Peripheral blood for TCR sequencing was collected from all dose cohorts at baseline, on cycle 4 day 1, and on cycle 7 day 1. Samples were obtained from an open-label, multicenter, first-in-human phase I dose-escalation trial of ivuxolimab. Adults with locally advanced or metastatic melanoma, renal cell, hepatocellular, or head and neck squamous cell carcinoma were enrolled in the trial. Before TCR sequencing, CD4+ and CD8+ T cells were separately sorted from peripheral blood. Genomic DNA was isolated from the sorted cells so that the TCRbeta CDR3 region could be sequenced. The immunoSEQ Assay was used for sequencing of TCRbeta CDR3 regions. Imported from immuneACCESS, the table was reduced by TCRdb to in-frame sequences with V and J called. These copies leave out some clones; in studies compared against another copy, an unresolved V gene accounts for under half, and the cause of the remainder is not known. The table for this sample lists tens of thousands of clones; 85% to 90% of them were counted only once. The ten largest clones add up to approximately 0.5% of the sample.

The research as a whole found: In the 0.1-3.0 mg/kg groups, partial responders were among the patients with the lowest normalized peripheral clonal expansion, particularly in CD8+ T cells. On average, CD8+ T cells showed more expanded clones than CD4+ T cells after ivuxolimab. At doses from 0.1 to 3.0 mg/kg, clonal expansion was seen in both CD4+ and CD8+ blood T cells between baseline and week 6. Low levels of normalized T-cell clonal expansion were also seen in some nonresponding patients. Which antigens the clonally expanded peripheral T cells were specific for was not determined.

The starting material was CD4+ or CD8+ T cells sorted from blood, obtained in a trial of the OX40 agonist ivuxolimab. The chain joins TRBV4-2 to TRBJ2-3; TRBD1 is a weak D gene call, 5 bases matching. This TCR was recovered from an adult with an advanced solid tumor such as melanoma, head and neck, liver or kidney cancer. The CDR3 is CASSQASPGRTTDTQYF. The DNA reads TGTGCCAGCAGCCAAGCCAGTCCAGGGCGGACCACAGATACGCAGTATTTT.